The TCR beta chain under discussion was sequenced for a study of CD4 T cells in relation to SARS-CoV-2 and coronaviruses. Here immunoSEQ multiplex PCR was the method, and the copy in TCRdb shows in-frame clones only, minus some. Of more than 20,000 clones in the sample, 74% were seen once. This CDR3 is built from 13 residues. The germline V gene has CDR1 SNHLY and CDR2 FYNNEI. Trimming took off 6 bases at V and 2 bases at J, with 10 bases between the two ends. For this clone: Its specificity is unknown.

Regarding the study as a whole: Compared with monoreactive clones, crossreactive clones showed significantly weaker SARS-CoV-2 expansion. The cross-reactivity analysis covered only spike protein, not other viral proteins.

Before the COVID-19 pandemic, during about 2010-2019, CD4+ T cells were taken from unexposed donors. Isolation of CD4+ T cells took place after less than 11 days in culture. Testing used SARS-CoV-2 S/N and four cold-coronavirus spikes on unexposed-donor CD4+ T cells, cells permitting. V gene TRBV2 combines with J gene TRBJ2-5; D might be TRBD2 (5 bases). Sequencing was done on a sample of CD4+ T cells from PBMCs, cultured in vitro. This TCR came from a human donor in good health. The CDR3 DNA is TGTGCCAGCAGACCCAGCGGACAAGAGACCCAGTACTTC. Protein sequence: CASRPSGQETQYF.